This TCR beta chain was found in a study of neurological immune-mediated disorders. Points from the study as a whole: The greatest TCR clonal expansion occurred in HTLV-1-associated myelopathy and the least in multiple sclerosis, which fell below healthy controls.

The CDR3 covers 15 residues. The germline V and J ends were trimmed by 6 bases and 1 base, with 12 bases remaining between them. Germline V CDR1 and CDR2: LNHDA, SQIVND (reference sequence). With 10-nucleotide random UMIs, 5'RACE was used to make the cDNA. TCRdb ran MiXCR on the 5' RACE reads and lists one entry per CDR3 protein. The data contain approximately 39,000 distinct CDR3 sequences, 6.5% to 8.5% of them singletons. This clonotype has more than one count but fewer than ten. What it binds is not known. For the sorted libraries, 950,000 to 1,000,000 CD4+ or CD8+ T cells were used. The material sequenced was CD4+ T cells from blood. This TCR came from a man in his fifties or sixties in good health. This rearrangement joins TRBV19 to TRBJ2-2; tentatively, D is TRBD1 (6 bases). The CDR3 bases are TGTGCCAGTAGAGCGCAGGGGTTGAACACCGGGGAGCTGTTTTTT. This translates into CASRAQGLNTGELFF.